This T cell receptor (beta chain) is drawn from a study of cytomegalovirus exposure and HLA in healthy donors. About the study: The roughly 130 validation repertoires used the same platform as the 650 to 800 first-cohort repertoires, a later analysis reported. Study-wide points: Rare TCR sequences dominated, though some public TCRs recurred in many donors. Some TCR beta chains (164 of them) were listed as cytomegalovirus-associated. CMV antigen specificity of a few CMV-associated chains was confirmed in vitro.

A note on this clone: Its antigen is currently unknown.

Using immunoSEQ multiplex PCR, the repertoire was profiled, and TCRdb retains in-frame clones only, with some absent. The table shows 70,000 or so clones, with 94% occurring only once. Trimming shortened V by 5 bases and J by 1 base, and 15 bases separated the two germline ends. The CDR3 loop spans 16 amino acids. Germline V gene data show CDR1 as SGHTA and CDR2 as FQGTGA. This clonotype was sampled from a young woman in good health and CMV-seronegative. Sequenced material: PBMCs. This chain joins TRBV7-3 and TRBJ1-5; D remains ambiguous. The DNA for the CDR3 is TGTGCCAGCAGCAACCAAAGGAGGTCGAGCAATCAGCCCCAGCATTTT. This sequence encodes CASSNQRRSSNQPQHF.